This is a list of T cell receptor beta chains from one sample in a study of blood T cell repertoires in COVID-19. The table came from immunoSEQ multiplex PCR; TCRdb's copy has only in-frame clones and leaves some out. In the table there are hundreds of thousands of clones, around 85% of which are singletons. The sample was PBMCs or T cells enriched from blood (not recorded which). All receptors come from a woman in her twenties or thirties who had been exposed to COVID-19. Each CDR3 is given without its conserved first and last residue. The order of the fields is clone size, V gene, J gene, D gene, CDR3 protein. A D gene is named only where the DNA matches it firmly. Rows may omit the clone size; those that give it use once, few, many or a size class.

abundance: few; v_gene: TRBV24-1; j_gene: TRBJ2-3; d_gene: -; CDR3aa: ATSETGATDTQY
abundance: few; v_gene: TRBV5-5; j_gene: TRBJ1-1; d_gene: TRBD1; CDR3aa: ASSPMGQGARTEAF
abundance: -; v_gene: TRBV9; j_gene: TRBJ1-4; d_gene: -; CDR3aa: ASSANVSGEKLF
abundance: -; v_gene: TRBV4-3; j_gene: TRBJ2-1; d_gene: TRBD2; CDR3aa: ASSQDRLAGYNEQF
abundance: -; v_gene: TRBV12-3/TRBV12-4; j_gene: TRBJ2-7; d_gene: -; CDR3aa: ASSLPLPREQY
abundance: once; v_gene: TRBV28; j_gene: TRBJ2-3; d_gene: -; CDR3aa: ASSPPGSSRDTQY
abundance: -; v_gene: TRBV9; j_gene: TRBJ2-7; d_gene: TRBD1; CDR3aa: ASSVVDRGYEQY
abundance: -; v_gene: TRBV10-1; j_gene: TRBJ2-1; d_gene: TRBD2; CDR3aa: ASSESHKGTSGRTSYNEQF
abundance: -; v_gene: TRBV27; j_gene: TRBJ1-4; d_gene: -; CDR3aa: ASTMGRGGGEKLF
abundance: once; v_gene: TRBV15; j_gene: TRBJ2-1; d_gene: TRBD2; CDR3aa: ATSRRTSGRTNEQF
abundance: -; v_gene: TRBV27; j_gene: TRBJ1-6; d_gene: -; CDR3aa: ASSYRDSPLH
abundance: -; v_gene: TRBV29-1; j_gene: TRBJ1-1; d_gene: TRBD1; CDR3aa: SYTQGETEAF
abundance: -; v_gene: TRBV30; j_gene: TRBJ1-1; d_gene: -; CDR3aa: AWSVDSIKGAF
abundance: -; v_gene: TRBV10-3; j_gene: TRBJ2-7; d_gene: TRBD2; CDR3aa: AIRDGLAGRGEQY
abundance: -; v_gene: TRBV5-4; j_gene: TRBJ2-2; d_gene: TRBD1; CDR3aa: ASSFRGLRNTGELF
abundance: -; v_gene: TRBV5-5; j_gene: TRBJ1-4; d_gene: -; CDR3aa: ASSLFRTANEKLF
abundance: -; v_gene: TRBV6-5; j_gene: TRBJ1-6; d_gene: TRBD1; CDR3aa: ASSYDRAASPLH
abundance: -; v_gene: TRBV25-1; j_gene: TRBJ1-2; d_gene: -; CDR3aa: ASSQFRINYGYT
abundance: -; v_gene: TRBV5-4; j_gene: TRBJ2-7; d_gene: TRBD2; CDR3aa: ASSPTSGRKTGEQY
abundance: -; v_gene: TRBV11-2; j_gene: TRBJ1-2; d_gene: TRBD1; CDR3aa: ASSFGTGGIYGYT
abundance: many; v_gene: TRBV28; j_gene: TRBJ1-5; d_gene: TRBD1; CDR3aa: ASSSDRRNQPQH
abundance: -; v_gene: TRBV7-9; j_gene: TRBJ1-2; d_gene: TRBD1; CDR3aa: ASSNRKGSGQGLWGGYT
abundance: few; v_gene: TRBV6-5; j_gene: TRBJ2-7; d_gene: TRBD2; CDR3aa: ASTSGGSSYEQY
abundance: once; v_gene: TRBV29-1; j_gene: TRBJ1-2; d_gene: TRBD1; CDR3aa: SSRKGQGNYT
abundance: -; v_gene: TRBV5-1; j_gene: TRBJ1-6; d_gene: -; CDR3aa: ASSLNSYNSPLH
abundance: -; v_gene: TRBV27; j_gene: TRBJ1-6; d_gene: TRBD1; CDR3aa: ASSPDQGGSPLH
abundance: -; v_gene: TRBV9; j_gene: TRBJ2-3; d_gene: TRBD1; CDR3aa: ASSVDRGQARLNTDTQY
abundance: -; v_gene: TRBV28; j_gene: TRBJ2-7; d_gene: TRBD2; CDR3aa: ASSSRGLAGEQY
abundance: -; v_gene: TRBV28; j_gene: TRBJ1-2; d_gene: -; CDR3aa: VPNGGTLGYT
abundance: -; v_gene: TRBV2; j_gene: TRBJ2-1; d_gene: TRBD1; CDR3aa: ASSEGTGSYNEQF
abundance: -; v_gene: TRBV27; j_gene: TRBJ1-5; d_gene: -; CDR3aa: ASSQISNQPQH
abundance: -; v_gene: TRBV6-1; j_gene: TRBJ2-7; d_gene: TRBD1; CDR3aa: ASSEATGARGEQY
abundance: -; v_gene: TRBV4-1; j_gene: TRBJ1-5; d_gene: TRBD1; CDR3aa: ASSQEGTVSNQPQH
abundance: once; v_gene: TRBV30; j_gene: TRBJ1-5; d_gene: TRBD1; CDR3aa: AWSVSRGDLSNQPQH
abundance: -; v_gene: TRBV6-4; j_gene: TRBJ2-2; d_gene: -; CDR3aa: ASSVGFGAGELF
abundance: -; v_gene: TRBV2; j_gene: TRBJ2-7; d_gene: -; CDR3aa: ASSAIYEQY
abundance: -; v_gene: TRBV27; j_gene: TRBJ1-4; d_gene: -; CDR3aa: ASSLWQGWELF
abundance: -; v_gene: TRBV2; j_gene: TRBJ2-7; d_gene: -; CDR3aa: ASIQEEGSYEQY
abundance: once; v_gene: TRBV30; j_gene: TRBJ1-4; d_gene: -; CDR3aa: AWAPHSATNEKLF
abundance: -; v_gene: TRBV6-4; j_gene: TRBJ2-7; d_gene: TRBD1; CDR3aa: ASRPTGSSYEQY
abundance: -; v_gene: TRBV6-5; j_gene: TRBJ2-1; d_gene: TRBD2; CDR3aa: ASRPSGGYNEQF
abundance: -; v_gene: TRBV6-6; j_gene: TRBJ2-1; d_gene: TRBD2; CDR3aa: ASSPRWASGPNEQF
abundance: -; v_gene: TRBV28; j_gene: TRBJ1-3; d_gene: -; CDR3aa: ASSTLPPRGGNTIY
abundance: -; v_gene: TRBV5-5; j_gene: TRBJ2-5; d_gene: -; CDR3aa: ASSWSSSQETQY
abundance: -; v_gene: TRBV6-5; j_gene: TRBJ2-7; d_gene: -; CDR3aa: ASISQGITNEQY
abundance: -; v_gene: TRBV5-1; j_gene: TRBJ1-6; d_gene: TRBD1; CDR3aa: ASSGGQSNSPLH